Described below is a single TCR beta chain sequence and its context. This specimen belongs to a study of blood T cell repertoires in COVID-19. On the study more broadly: Samples taken during acute and convalescent COVID-19 were collected in the United States, Italy and Spain.

The method was immunoSEQ multiplex PCR; TCRdb's version includes in-frame clones alone and lacks a portion of them. This sample yields roughly 430,000 clones, of which over 75% are seen a single time; approximately 2% belongs to the top ten. The V gene end was trimmed by 3 bases and the J gene end by 6 bases; junction bases not matched to a gene: 9. Germline values: CDR1 KGHSH, CDR2 LQKENI. The CDR3 has 15 amino acids. The material sequenced was PBMCs or T cells enriched from blood (not recorded which). The TCR comes from a woman aged 40 to 50 with acute COVID-19. The chain recombines TRBV18 with TRBJ2-7; 9 nucleotides align to TRBD1. CDR3 loop: CASSPGGTGNGEQYF. CDR3 coding DNA: TGTGCCAGCTCACCGGGGGGGACAGGGAATGGCGAGCAGTACTTC.